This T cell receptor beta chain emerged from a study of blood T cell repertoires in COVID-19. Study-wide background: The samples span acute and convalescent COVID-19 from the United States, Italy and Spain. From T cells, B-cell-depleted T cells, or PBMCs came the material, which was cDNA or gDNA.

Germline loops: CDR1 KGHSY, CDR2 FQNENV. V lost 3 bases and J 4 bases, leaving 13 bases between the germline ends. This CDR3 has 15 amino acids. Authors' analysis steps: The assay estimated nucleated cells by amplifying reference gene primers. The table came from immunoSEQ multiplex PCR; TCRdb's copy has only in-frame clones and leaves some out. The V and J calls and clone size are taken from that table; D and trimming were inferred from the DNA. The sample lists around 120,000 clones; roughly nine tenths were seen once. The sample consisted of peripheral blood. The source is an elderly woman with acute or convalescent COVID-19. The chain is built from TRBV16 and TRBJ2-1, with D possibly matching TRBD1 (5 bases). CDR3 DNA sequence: TGTGCCAGCAGCCAGGGTAGGGGTGCGTACAATGAGCAGTTCTTC. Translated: CASSQGRGAYNEQFF.